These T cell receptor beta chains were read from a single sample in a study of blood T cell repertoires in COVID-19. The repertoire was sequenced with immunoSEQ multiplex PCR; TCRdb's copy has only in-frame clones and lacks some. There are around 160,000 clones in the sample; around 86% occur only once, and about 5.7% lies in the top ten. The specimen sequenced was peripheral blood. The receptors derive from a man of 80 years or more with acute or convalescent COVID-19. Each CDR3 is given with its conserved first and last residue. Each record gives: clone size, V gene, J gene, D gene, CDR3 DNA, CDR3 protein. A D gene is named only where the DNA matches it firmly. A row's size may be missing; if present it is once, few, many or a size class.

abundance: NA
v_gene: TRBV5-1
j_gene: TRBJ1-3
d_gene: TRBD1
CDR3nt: TGCGCCAGCACCCTGACAGGGCCCGGAAACACCATATATTTT
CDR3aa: CASTLTGPGNTIYF

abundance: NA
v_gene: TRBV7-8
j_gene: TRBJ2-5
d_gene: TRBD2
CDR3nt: TGTGCCAGTCAGACTAGCGGGAGTTTAATAGAGACCCAGTACTTC
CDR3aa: CASQTSGSLIETQYF

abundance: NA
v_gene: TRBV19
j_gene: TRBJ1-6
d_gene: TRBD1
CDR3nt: TGTGCCAGTAGTATGGGGGACAGGGCAAATTCACCCCTCCACTTT
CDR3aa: CASSMGDRANSPLHF

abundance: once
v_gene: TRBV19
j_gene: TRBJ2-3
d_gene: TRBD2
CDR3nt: TGTGCCAGTAGTGTCAAATCAGCGGGAGTCACAGATACGCAGTATTTT
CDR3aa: CASSVKSAGVTDTQYF

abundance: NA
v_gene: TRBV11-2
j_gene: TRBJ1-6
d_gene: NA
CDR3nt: TGTGCCAGCAGCTCGATGGACTCACGATATAATTCACCCCTCCACTTT
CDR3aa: CASSSMDSRYNSPLHF

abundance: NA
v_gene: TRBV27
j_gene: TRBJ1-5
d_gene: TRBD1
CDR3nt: TGTGCCAGCAGTGGGACAGGGGGTCGCCAGCCCCAGCATTTT
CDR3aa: CASSGTGGRQPQHF

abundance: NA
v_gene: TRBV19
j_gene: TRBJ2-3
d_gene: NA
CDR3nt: TGTGCCAGTGGGGGTATGGGGGCCCGCACAGATACGCAGTATTTT
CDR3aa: CASGGMGARTDTQYF

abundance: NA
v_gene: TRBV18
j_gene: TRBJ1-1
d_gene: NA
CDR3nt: TGTGCCAGCTCACCACCTAATGCGGTAGACGCTTTCTTT
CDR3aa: CASSPPNAVDAFF

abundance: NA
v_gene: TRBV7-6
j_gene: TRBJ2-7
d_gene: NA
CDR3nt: TGTGCCAGCAGCTTAGGATCTACCGGAGTCGGCACCTACGAGCAGTACTTC
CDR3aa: CASSLGSTGVGTYEQYF

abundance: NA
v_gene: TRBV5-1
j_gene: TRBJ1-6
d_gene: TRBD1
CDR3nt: TGCGCCAGCAGCTTAAGTCCGGGACAGGTCAATTCACCCCTCCACTTT
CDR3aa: CASSLSPGQVNSPLHF

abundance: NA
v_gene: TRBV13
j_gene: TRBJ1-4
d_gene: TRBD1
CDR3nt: TGTGCCAGCAGCTTAGGGGGGACAGGGAGTGAAAAACTGTTTTTT
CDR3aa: CASSLGGTGSEKLFF

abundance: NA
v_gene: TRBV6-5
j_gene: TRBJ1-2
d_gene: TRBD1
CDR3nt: TGTGCCAGCAGTCGAAAGACAGGGGACTATGGCTACACCTTC
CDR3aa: CASSRKTGDYGYTF

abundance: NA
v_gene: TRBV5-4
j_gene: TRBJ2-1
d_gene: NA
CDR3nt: TGTGCCAGCAGCTTGGACAGGGGGGGGTACAATGAGCAGTTCTTC
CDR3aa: CASSLDRGGYNEQFF

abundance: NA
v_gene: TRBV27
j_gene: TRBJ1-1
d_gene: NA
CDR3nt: TGTGCCAGCAGTTCATCCAGGGGTACCGCTTTCTTT
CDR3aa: CASSSSRGTAFF

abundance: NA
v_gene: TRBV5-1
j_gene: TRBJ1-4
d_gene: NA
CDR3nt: TGCGCCAGCAGCTTGGGCAGGGTAGCTAATGAAAAACTGTTTTTT
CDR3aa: CASSLGRVANEKLFF

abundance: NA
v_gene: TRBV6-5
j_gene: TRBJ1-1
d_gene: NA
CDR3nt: TGTGCCAGCATGGGAGTCCAGAACACTGAAGCTTTCTTT
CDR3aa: CASMGVQNTEAFF

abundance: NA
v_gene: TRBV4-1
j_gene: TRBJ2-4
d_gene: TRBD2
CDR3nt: TGCGCCAGCAGCCAAGCCGACTTCGGACTAGAGCTCGTTCAGTACTTC
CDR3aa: CASSQADFGLELVQYF

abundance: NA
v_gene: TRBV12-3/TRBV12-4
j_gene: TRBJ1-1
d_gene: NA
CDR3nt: TGTGCCAGCAGTTTTACAGTGAACACTGAAGCTTTCTTT
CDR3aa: CASSFTVNTEAFF

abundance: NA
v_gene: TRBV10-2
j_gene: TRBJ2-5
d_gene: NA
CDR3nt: TGCGCCAGCAGTGAGCGTGGCAGACAAGAGACCCAGTACTTC
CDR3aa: CASSERGRQETQYF

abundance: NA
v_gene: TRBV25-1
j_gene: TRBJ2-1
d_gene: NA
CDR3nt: TGTGCCAGCAGTGAACCTAGCCGTCCCAATGAGCAGTTCTTC
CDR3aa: CASSEPSRPNEQFF

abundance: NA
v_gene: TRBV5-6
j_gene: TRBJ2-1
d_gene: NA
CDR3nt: TGTGCCAGCAGTCTTAGCCGCGGTGCAGTCCGGTGGTCCAATGAGCAGTTCTTC
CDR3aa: CASSLSRGAVRWSNEQFF

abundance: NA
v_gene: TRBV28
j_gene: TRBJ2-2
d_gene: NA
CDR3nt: TGTGCCAGCAGTTTAGGGCTATTTAACACCGGGGAGCTGTTTTTT
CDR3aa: CASSLGLFNTGELFF

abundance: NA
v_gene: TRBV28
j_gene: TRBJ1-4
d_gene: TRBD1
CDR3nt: TGTGCCAGCACCCAGGGGGGACAGGGGAATGAAAAACTGTTTTTT
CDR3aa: CASTQGGQGNEKLFF

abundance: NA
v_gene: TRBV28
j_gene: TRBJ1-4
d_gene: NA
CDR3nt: TGTGCCAGCAGTTGGGGGGGTACTAATGAAAAACTGTTTTTT
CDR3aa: CASSWGGTNEKLFF

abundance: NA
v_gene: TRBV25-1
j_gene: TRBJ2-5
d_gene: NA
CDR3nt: TGTGCCAGCAGCAGAACAGTGGGTCAGAAAGAGACCCAGTACTTC
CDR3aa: CASSRTVGQKETQYF

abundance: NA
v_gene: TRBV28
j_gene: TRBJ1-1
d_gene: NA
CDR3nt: TGTGCCAGCAGTTTACGGGGGACTGAAGCTTTCTTT
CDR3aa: CASSLRGTEAFF

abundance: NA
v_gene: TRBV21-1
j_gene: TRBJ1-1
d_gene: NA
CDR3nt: TGTGCCAGCAGCAAGGAGTCAGCGAAGAGGAACACTGAAGCTTTCTTT
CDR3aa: CASSKESAKRNTEAFF

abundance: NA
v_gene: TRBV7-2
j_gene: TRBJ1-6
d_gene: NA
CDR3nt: TGTGCCAGCAGCTTATCGGGGGCCTATAATTCACCCCTCCACTTT
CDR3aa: CASSLSGAYNSPLHF

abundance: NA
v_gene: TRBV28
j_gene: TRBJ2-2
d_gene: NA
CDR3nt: TGTGCCAGCGGACTCGGGGTGCGCGGAACCGGGGAGCTGTTTTTT
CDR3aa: CASGLGVRGTGELFF

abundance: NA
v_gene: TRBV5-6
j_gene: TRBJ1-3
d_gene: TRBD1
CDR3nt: TGTGCCAGCAGCTTGGAGAGGACAGGCCGTCGGGTTTTT
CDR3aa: CASSLERTGRRVF

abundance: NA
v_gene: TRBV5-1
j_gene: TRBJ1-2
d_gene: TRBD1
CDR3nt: TGCGCCAGCAGTTACTCTGGGGACAGGAGTTTGGGGAGCTACACCTTC
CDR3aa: CASSYSGDRSLGSYTF

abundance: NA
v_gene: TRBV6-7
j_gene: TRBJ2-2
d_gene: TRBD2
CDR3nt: TGTGCCAGCAGTTACCTCAGCGGGAGTAGCACCGGGGAGCTGTTTTTT
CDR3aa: CASSYLSGSSTGELFF

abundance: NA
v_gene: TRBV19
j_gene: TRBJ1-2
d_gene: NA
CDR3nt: TGTGCCAGTAGTATTAGGCAGGGTGACGGCTACACCTTC
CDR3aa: CASSIRQGDGYTF

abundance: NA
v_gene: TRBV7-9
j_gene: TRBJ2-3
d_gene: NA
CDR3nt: TGTGCCAGCAGCCTCCCCAGGGGCGCAGATACGCAGTATTTT
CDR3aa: CASSLPRGADTQYF

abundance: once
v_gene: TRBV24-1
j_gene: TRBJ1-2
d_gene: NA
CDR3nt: TGTGCCACCAGTGATTTGCAGGGATCTGGCTACACCTTC
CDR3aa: CATSDLQGSGYTF

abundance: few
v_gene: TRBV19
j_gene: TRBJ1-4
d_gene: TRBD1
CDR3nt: TGTGCCAGTAGGCCGGGACAGGGCTCGAGGGCAGAAAAACTGTTTTTT
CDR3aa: CASRPGQGSRAEKLFF

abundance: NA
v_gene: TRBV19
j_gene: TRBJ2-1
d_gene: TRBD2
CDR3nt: TGTGCCAGTAGTATAGGCGGGAGGGGCTCCTACAATGAGCAGTTCTTC
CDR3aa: CASSIGGRGSYNEQFF

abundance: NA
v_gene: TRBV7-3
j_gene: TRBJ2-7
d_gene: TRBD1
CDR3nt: TGTGCCAGCAGCTTAATAGCCGCGGGACAGGGGTCCTACGAGCAGTACTTC
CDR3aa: CASSLIAAGQGSYEQYF

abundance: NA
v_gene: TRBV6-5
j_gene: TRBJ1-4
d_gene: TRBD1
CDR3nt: TGTGCCAGCAGCGCACCGGGACAGGGAAGAGGAAAACTGTTTTTT
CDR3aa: CASSAPGQGRGKLFF

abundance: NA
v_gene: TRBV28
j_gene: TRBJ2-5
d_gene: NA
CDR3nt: TGTGCCAGCAGGGCAATGACTCCAGGGGGGATGACAAAAGAGACCCAGTACTTC
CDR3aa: CASRAMTPGGMTKETQYF

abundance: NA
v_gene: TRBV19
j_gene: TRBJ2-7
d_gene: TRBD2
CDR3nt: TGTGCCAGTGGGGCCCGGCTAGCGGCAGTCTACGAGCAGTACTTC
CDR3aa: CASGARLAAVYEQYF

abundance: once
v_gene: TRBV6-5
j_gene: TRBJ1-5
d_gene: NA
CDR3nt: TGTGCCAGCAGAGCGGATATGAGTCAGCCCCAGCATTTT
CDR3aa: CASRADMSQPQHF

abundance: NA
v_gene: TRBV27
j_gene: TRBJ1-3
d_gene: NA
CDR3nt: TGTGCCAGCAGTACCCGGGGGGGTGACACCATATATTTT
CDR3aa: CASSTRGGDTIYF

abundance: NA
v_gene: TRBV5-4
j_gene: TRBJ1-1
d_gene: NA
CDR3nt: TGTGCCAGCAGGGTAACAGGTGGTGCCACTGAAGCTTTCTTT
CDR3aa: CASRVTGGATEAFF

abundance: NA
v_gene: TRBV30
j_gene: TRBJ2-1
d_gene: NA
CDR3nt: TGTGCCTGGAGCCAGGGTCCATACAATGAGCAGTTCTTC
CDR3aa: CAWSQGPYNEQFF

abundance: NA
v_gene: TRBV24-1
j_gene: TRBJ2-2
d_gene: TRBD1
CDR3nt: TGTGCCACCAGTGATTTGGGGACAGCGAACACCGGGGAGCTGTTTTTT
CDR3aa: CATSDLGTANTGELFF

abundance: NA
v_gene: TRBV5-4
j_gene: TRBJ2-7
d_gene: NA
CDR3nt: TGTGCCAGCAGCCAAAAACTCGGGACTTCCTACGAGCAGTACTTC
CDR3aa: CASSQKLGTSYEQYF

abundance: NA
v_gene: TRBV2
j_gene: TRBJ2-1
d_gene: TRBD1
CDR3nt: TGTGCCAGCAGTCCCCTAGGACAGGGGGCGAGGGAGCAGTTCTTC
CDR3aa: CASSPLGQGAREQFF

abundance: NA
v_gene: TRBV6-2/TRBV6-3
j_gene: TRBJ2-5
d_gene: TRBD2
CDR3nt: TGTGCCAGCAGTTACTCGCCGGGACTAGTGGACGCGGAGACCCAGTACTTC
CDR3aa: CASSYSPGLVDAETQYF

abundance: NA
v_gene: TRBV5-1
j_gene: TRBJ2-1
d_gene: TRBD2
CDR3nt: TGCGCCAGCAGTAGCGGGGGGATTGATGAGCAGTTCTTC
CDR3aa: CASSSGGIDEQFF

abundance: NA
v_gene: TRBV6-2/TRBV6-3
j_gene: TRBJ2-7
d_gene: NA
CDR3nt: TGTGCCAGCAGTTACTCGTCGGAGGCGGGAAGAAACCGCTACGAGCAGTACTTC
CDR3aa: CASSYSSEAGRNRYEQYF

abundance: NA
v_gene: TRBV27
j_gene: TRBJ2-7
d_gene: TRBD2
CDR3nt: TGTGCCAGCAGTCCCCCTGGGGGGGGGAGGGCCCACGAGCAGTACTTC
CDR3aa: CASSPPGGGRAHEQYF

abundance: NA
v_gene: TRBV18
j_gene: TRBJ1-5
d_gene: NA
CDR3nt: TGTGCCAGCTCACCGAGTGGCAATCAGCCCCAGCATTTT
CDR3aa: CASSPSGNQPQHF

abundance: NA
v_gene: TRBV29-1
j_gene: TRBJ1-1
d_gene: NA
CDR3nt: TGCAGCGTTGGCGTGAACACTGAAGCTTTCTTT
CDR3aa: CSVGVNTEAFF

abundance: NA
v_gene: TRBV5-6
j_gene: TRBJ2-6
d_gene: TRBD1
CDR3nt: TGTGCCAGCAGCGGGGCTGGGACAGGGGGCTCTGGGGCCAACGTCCTGACTTTC
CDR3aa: CASSGAGTGGSGANVLTF

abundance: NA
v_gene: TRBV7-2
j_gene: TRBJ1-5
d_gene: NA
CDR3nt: TGTGCCAGCAGCTTCTTGAATCAGCCCCAGCATTTT
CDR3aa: CASSFLNQPQHF

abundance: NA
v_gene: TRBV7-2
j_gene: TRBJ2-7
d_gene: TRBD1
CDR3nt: TGTGCCAGCAGCTTAGGAGGGGGCAGCTACGAGCAGTACTTC
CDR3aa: CASSLGGGSYEQYF

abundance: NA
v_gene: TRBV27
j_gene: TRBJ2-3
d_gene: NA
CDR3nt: TGTGCCAGCAGTTTATCGGGCCAGGGTCGCACAGATACGCAGTATTTT
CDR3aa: CASSLSGQGRTDTQYF